The rows below give T cell receptor beta chains drawn from one sample of a study of cytomegalovirus exposure and HLA in healthy donors. Using immunoSEQ multiplex PCR, the repertoire was profiled, and TCRdb retains in-frame clones only, with some absent. The profile covers 100,000 to 150,000 clones, with roughly four fifths appearing a single time and around 13% taken by the ten largest. Sequencing input: PBMCs. These receptors were taken from a woman aged 60-75 years in good health and CMV-seropositive. CDR3s include the opening cysteine and the closing phenylalanine or tryptophan. Fields, in order: clone size, J gene, D gene, V gene, CDR3 protein, CDR3 DNA. A D gene is named only where the DNA matches it firmly. Only some rows state a clone size, as once, few, many or a class for expanded clones.

.	TRBJ2-5	TRBD2	TRBV2	CASKRSGGMQETQYF	TGTGCCAGCAAAAGGTCGGGGGGAATGCAAGAGACCCAGTACTTC
.	TRBJ2-5	.	TRBV4-3	CASSQDGGAGETQYF	TGCGCCAGCAGCCAAGATGGAGGGGCGGGGGAGACCCAGTACTTC
.	TRBJ2-7	.	TRBV4-2	CASSQEVGTAGVYEQYF	TGTGCCAGCAGCCAAGAAGTTGGGACTGCCGGTGTCTACGAGCAGTACTTC
.	TRBJ2-3	.	TRBV29-1	CSESPQGSTDTQYF	TGCAGCGAAAGCCCCCAGGGGAGCACAGATACGCAGTATTTT
.	TRBJ2-1	TRBD2	TRBV7-3	CASSFTSADNEQFF	TGTGCCAGCAGCTTTACTAGCGCAGACAATGAGCAGTTCTTC
.	TRBJ2-7	TRBD2	TRBV30	CAWTSGGTVSYEQYF	TGTGCCTGGACCTCGGGGGGAACTGTCTCCTACGAGCAGTACTTC
once	TRBJ1-1	.	TRBV6-1	CASTGQGPTEAFF	TGTGCCAGCACAGGGCAGGGCCCCACTGAAGCTTTCTTT
.	TRBJ2-7	TRBD1	TRBV4-1	CASSHWDREAYEQYF	TGCGCCAGCAGCCACTGGGACAGGGAGGCGTACGAGCAGTACTTC
.	TRBJ1-1	TRBD1	TRBV15	CATSRTPGQTLGNTEAFF	TGTGCCACCAGCAGAACCCCGGGACAGACCCTTGGGAACACTGAAGCTTTCTTT
.	TRBJ1-2	.	TRBV28	CASISEGVAYTF	TGTGCCAGCATCTCCGAAGGGGTGGCCTACACCTTC
once	TRBJ2-1	.	TRBV5-1	CASSLVPNNEQFF	TGCGCCAGCAGCTTGGTCCCAAACAATGAGCAGTTCTTC
.	TRBJ1-1	.	TRBV6-6	CASSYSLGANTEAFF	TGTGCCAGCAGTTACTCGCTGGGGGCGAACACTGAAGCTTTCTTT
.	TRBJ2-2	TRBD1	TRBV5-6	CASSLGGSGTGELFF	TGTGCCAGCAGCTTAGGGGGCTCAGGCACCGGGGAGCTGTTTTTT
.	TRBJ2-3	TRBD2	TRBV4-1	CASSERSGINTDTQYF	TGCGCCAGCAGCGAGCGAAGCGGGATCAACACAGATACGCAGTATTTT
.	TRBJ1-1	.	TRBV29-1	CSVELTVNTEAFF	TGCAGCGTTGAACTGACAGTGAACACTGAAGCTTTCTTT
.	TRBJ1-1	.	TRBV7-2	CASSLVGGLNTEAFF	TGTGCCAGCAGCTTAGTAGGGGGATTGAACACTGAAGCTTTCTTT
.	TRBJ1-5	TRBD1	TRBV7-2	CASSLQGEGQPQHF	TGTGCCAGCAGCTTACAGGGGGAAGGTCAGCCCCAGCATTTT
few	TRBJ2-5	.	TRBV2	CASRSHETQYF	TGTGCCAGCAGAAGCCACGAGACCCAGTACTTC
.	TRBJ2-3	TRBD2	TRBV7-9	CASSLTSGGADTQYF	TGTGCCAGCAGCTTAACGTCGGGAGGGGCAGATACGCAGTATTTT
.	TRBJ2-1	.	TRBV10-3	CAISEERPYQQFF	TGTGCCATCAGTGAAGAGCGGCCCTATCAGCAGTTCTTC
.	TRBJ1-2	.	TRBV19	CASSITDSFSNYGYTF	TGTGCCAGTAGTATTACGGACAGTTTCTCCAACTATGGCTACACCTTC
.	TRBJ1-1	.	TRBV2	CASGLDREAFF	TGTGCCAGCGGTCTTGACAGGGAAGCTTTCTTT
.	TRBJ1-2	.	TRBV7-9	CASSSGSGANYGYTF	TGTGCCAGCAGCTCCGGTTCGGGAGCTAACTATGGCTACACCTTC
few	TRBJ2-3	.	TRBV5-6	CASSSFGSVAGTDTQYF	TGTGCCAGCAGCTCTTTTGGCTCCGTGGCGGGCACAGATACGCAGTATTTT
.	TRBJ1-2	.	TRBV18	CASSPTQGNYGYTF	TGTGCCAGCTCACCAACGCAGGGCAACTATGGCTACACCTTC
.	TRBJ2-7	.	TRBV21-1	CAGSRDRPYEQYF	TGTGCCGGATCCCGGGACAGGCCCTACGAGCAGTACTTC
.	TRBJ1-4	TRBD1	TRBV7-9	CASSNQQGASEKLFF	TGTGCCAGCAGCAACCAACAGGGGGCAAGTGAAAAACTGTTTTTT
.	TRBJ2-4	.	TRBV5-6	CASTWWGVDIQYF	TGTGCCAGCACCTGGTGGGGGGTGGACATTCAGTACTTC
.	TRBJ2-7	.	TRBV7-2	CASSLVPAYEQYF	TGTGCCAGCAGCTTAGTGCCAGCCTACGAGCAGTACTTC
.	TRBJ2-7	TRBD2	TRBV9	CASSVAGGVRYEQYF	TGTGCCAGCAGCGTCGCGGGGGGCGTGAGATACGAGCAGTACTTC
.	TRBJ2-7	TRBD1	TRBV18	CASSPIPGQGSYEQYF	TGTGCCAGCTCACCAATTCCGGGACAGGGTTCCTACGAGCAGTACTTC
.	TRBJ1-1	.	TRBV14	CASSPTGSAEAFF	TGTGCCAGCAGCCCCACTGGGAGTGCTGAAGCTTTCTTT
.	TRBJ1-1	TRBD1	TRBV7-2	CASSLGQGYMNTEAFF	TGTGCCAGCAGCTTGGGACAGGGGTACATGAACACTGAAGCTTTCTTT
.	TRBJ2-5	TRBD1	TRBV5-1	CASSLGTGDETQYF	TGCGCCAGCAGCTTAGGGACAGGGGACGAGACCCAGTACTTC
.	TRBJ2-1	.	TRBV7-6	CASSPTSFGRNEQFF	TGTGCCAGCAGCCCAACTAGCTTTGGTCGCAATGAGCAGTTCTTC
.	TRBJ2-7	TRBD1	TRBV4-3	CASSQDFPGTVAYEQYF	TGCGCCAGCAGCCAAGACTTCCCAGGGACAGTGGCCTACGAGCAGTACTTC
.	TRBJ2-3	.	TRBV20-1	CSAPFPDTQYF	TGCAGTGCTCCGTTCCCAGATACGCAGTATTTT
.	TRBJ1-2	.	TRBV2	CASSDLGQKGGYTF	TGTGCCAGCAGTGACCTGGGCCAAAAAGGAGGCTACACCTTC
once	TRBJ2-1	.	TRBV7-2	CASSSTRRKGRASYNEQFF	TGTGCCAGCTCCTCGACTAGGCGGAAGGGGAGAGCCTCCTACAATGAGCAGTTCTTC
.	TRBJ2-7	TRBD2	TRBV7-9	CASRQTSGGTEQYF	TGTGCCAGCAGGCAGACTAGCGGGGGGACCGAGCAGTACTTC
.	TRBJ2-7	.	TRBV25-1	CASSEYAGLDEQYF	TGTGCCAGCAGTGAATATGCAGGGCTCGACGAGCAGTACTTC
.	TRBJ1-3	.	TRBV6-4	CASSDGTEGGNTIYF	TGTGCCAGCAGCGACGGGACGGAGGGAGGAAACACCATATATTTT
.	TRBJ2-1	TRBD2	TRBV30	CAWRGLSSYNEQFF	TGTGCCTGGAGGGGACTAAGCTCCTACAATGAGCAGTTCTTC
.	TRBJ2-1	TRBD2	TRBV29-1	CSVGSSGSRSSYNEQFF	TGCAGCGTTGGGTCTAGCGGTTCTCGGAGCTCCTACAATGAGCAGTTCTTC
.	TRBJ1-3	.	TRBV30	CASQRGGTGNTIYF	TGTGCCTCCCAGCGGGGGGGAACTGGAAACACCATATATTTT
.	TRBJ2-1	.	TRBV7-9	CASSLRRGEQFF	TGTGCCAGCAGCTTACGGCGGGGTGAGCAGTTCTTC
.	TRBJ1-5	.	TRBV9	CASSVTGDNQPQHF	TGTGCCAGCAGCGTTACCGGTGACAATCAGCCCCAGCATTTT
.	TRBJ1-5	TRBD1	TRBV7-2	CASSLTGVSNQPQHF	TGTGCCAGCAGCTTGACAGGGGTTAGCAATCAGCCCCAGCATTTT